A single sample gave rise to the 27 T cell receptor beta chains below, sequenced in a study. One entry per CDR3 protein, called by TCRdb with MiXCR from the 5' RACE reads. The sample lists more than 8,500 distinct CDR3 sequences, about a quarter occurring once. Treg sorting used a CD4+CD25+CD127-/low gate. The sequenced sample consisted of Tregs sorted from blood. All receptors come from a female donor with breast cancer.

Remarks on this clonotype: The missing conserved phenylalanine or tryptophan at the end of this CDR3 makes a read error likely. The V and J genes are TRBV20-1 and TRBJ1-6; D is unresolved. V was clipped by 2 bases and J by 8 bases, with 7 bases between them. This CDR3 has 12 residues. Looked up from germline, CDR1 is DFQATT and CDR2 is SNEGSKA (reference sequence). CDR3 bases: TGCAGTGCTAGAAATCGTTATTCACCCCTCCACCTT. It is translated as CSARNRYSPLHL.

Worth noting for this clonotype: The junction shows a germline mismatch at one end, possibly a read error. The CDR3: CAGSLVSAHNEQFF. The DNA of the CDR3 is TGTGCCGGCAGCTTGGTGTCAGCTCACAATGAGCAGTTCTTC. The chain employs TRBV5-6 and TRBJ2-1; the D is unclear. Germline CDR1 SGHDT, CDR2 YYEEEE. This CDR3 has 14 residues.

This clonotype was detected only a few times. This may be a read error: a much more frequent sequence differs by one nucleotide. This rearrangement joins TRBV7-6 to TRBJ2-1; D uncertain. The germline V gene encodes CDR1 SGHVS and CDR2 FNYEAQ. V was pared by 2 bases and J by 7 bases, with 9 bases between. The CDR3 sequence is 13 residues long. As DNA, the CDR3 is TGTGCCAGCAGCTTATCTGCTCAGAATGAGCAGTTCTTC. Translating it yields CASSLSAQNEQFF.

This clonotype was recorded a few times. The chain carries TRBV7-3 and TRBJ2-7; D is ambiguous. V dropped 3 bases and J dropped 4 bases, with 10 bases sitting between them. Germline CDR1 reads SGHTA; CDR2 reads FQGTGA. The CDR3 totals 13 residues. The CDR3, as DNA: TGTGCCAGCAGCTTGGGCTACGAGTACGAGCAGTACTTC. Translated, it gives CASSLGYEYEQYF. The full variable domain, its missing parts supplied by reference TRBV7-3 and TRBJ2-7, is GAGVSQTPSNKVTEKGKYVELRCDPISGHTALYWYRQSLGQGPEFLIYFQGTGAADDSGLPNDRFFAVRPEGSVSTLKIQRTERGDSAVYLCASSLGYEYEQYFGPGTRLTVT.

This clonotype was observed many times. V and J are TRBV5-1 and TRBJ1-1; D is ambiguous. The germline gives CDR1 SGHRS, CDR2 YFSETQ. V was shortened by 0 bases and J by 5 bases, with 8 bases between the two germline ends. The CDR3 is made up of 13 amino acids. This chain's CDR3 is CASSLAGRTEAFF. In nucleotides, the CDR3 is TGCGCCAGCAGCTTGGCGGGTAGGACTGAAGCTTTCTTT.

This clonotype rates as medium-sized (0.01 to 0.1%). The chain couples TRBV20-1 to TRBJ2-5; perhaps TRBD1 as D (5 bases). The CDR3 sequence is 11 residues long. The germline V and J ends were trimmed by 8 bases and 2 bases, with 9 bases remaining between them. Germline-derived CDR1 and CDR2 are DFQATT and SNEGSKA (reference sequence). CDR3 in DNA: TGCAGTTTGGGGCCACAAGAGACCCAGTACTTC. Translating gives CSLGPQETQYF.

Many counts were recorded for this clonotype. This sequence may be a read error, since a much larger clone differs from it by one base. The V gene is TRBV5-1, the J gene TRBJ2-7; maybe TRBD2 (5 bases). This CDR3 spans 14 amino acids. CDR1 and CDR2 from the germline V gene are SGHRS and YFSETQ. CDR3 nucleotide sequence: TGCGCCAGCAGCTTTGAGGAGCGGTTCTACGAGCGGTACTTC. It is translated as CASSFEERFYERYF.

This clonotype is medium-sized within its sample. The V gene is TRBV20-1, the J gene TRBJ1-1; tentative D call: TRBD1 (5 bases). The ends were cut back, 0 bases at V and 0 bases at J, with 11 bases in the middle. CDR3 length: 15 amino acids. Germline CDR1 reads DFQATT; CDR2 reads SNEGSKA (reference sequence). The chain's CDR3 is CSARDIDSLNTEAFF. The CDR3 nucleotides read TGCAGTGCTAGAGATATAGACAGCCTGAACACTGAAGCTTTCTTT.

This clonotype turned up a few times. J is TRBJ2-3 and V is TRBV7-9; the D gene is possibly TRBD2 (5 bases). The CDR3 contains 14 residues. V gave up 6 bases and J gave up 2 bases, with 12 bases separating them. CDR1 is SEHNR, CDR2 FQNEAQ, per germline (reference sequence). CDR3: CASRVSAPTDTQYF. CDR3 nucleotide sequence: TGTGCCAGCAGAGTTAGCGCACCCACAGATACGCAGTATTTT.

By its share, this clonotype is medium-sized (0.01 to 0.1%). The V call is TRBV20-1, the J call TRBJ2-1; a weak D match, TRBD2 (6 bases). CDR3 size: 12 residues. V dropped 5 bases and J dropped 6 bases, with 11 bases sitting between them. Looked up from germline, CDR1 is DFQATT and CDR2 is SNEGSKA (reference sequence). The CDR3 loop is CSAPNSGNEQFF. CDR3 in DNA: TGCAGTGCTCCAAATAGCGGCAATGAGCAGTTCTTC.

This clonotype showed up many times. The chain has TRBV7-9 and TRBJ1-1, with D perhaps TRBD1 (5 bases). The length of the CDR3 is 14 residues. Germline V lookup: CDR1 SEHNR, CDR2 FQNEAQ (reference sequence). V dropped 3 bases and J dropped 0 bases, with 8 bases sitting between them. CDR3 amino acids: CASSLNRMNTEAFF. The CDR3 bases are TGTGCCAGCAGCTTGAACAGGATGAACACTGAAGCTTTCTTT.

Relative to its sample, this clonotype is medium-sized. This rearrangement joins TRBV20-1 to TRBJ2-7; D call uncertain. The CDR3 runs 14 residues. Germline V gene sequence: CDR1 DFQATT, CDR2 SNEGSKA (reference sequence). Trimming left V 2 bases short and J 3 bases short, with 14 bases between. The CDR3 reads CSARPLEKDYEQYF. Here the CDR3 DNA reads TGCAGTGCTAGACCGCTAGAAAAGGACTACGAGCAGTACTTC.

This clonotype appeared many times. V is TRBV11-3 and J is TRBJ1-1; D gene unclear. This CDR3 has 14 residues. V dropped 5 bases and J dropped 7 bases, with 17 bases sitting between them. The germline V gene has CDR1 SGHNT and CDR2 YENEEA. This CDR3 is CASSDTRSDGEAFF. The CDR3 DNA sequence: TGTGCCAGCAGCGACACGCGGTCCGATGGTGAAGCTTTCTTT.

The chain links TRBV15 to TRBJ2-3; D not certain. Germline V gives CDR1 LNHNV, CDR2 YYDKDF (reference sequence). The length of the CDR3 is 15 residues. V gave up 3 bases and J gave up 6 bases, with 16 bases separating them. The chain's CDR3 is CATSSPRPPTDTQYF. CDR3 bases: TGTGCCACCAGCAGCCCCCGGCCCCCGACCGATACGCAGTATTTT.

This clonotype was picked up many times. A much larger clone lies one base from this, so it may be a read error. V is TRBV6-5 and J is TRBJ2-1; TRBD2 aligns across 7 bases. The germline V gene encodes CDR1 MNHEY and CDR2 SVGAGI. V was pared by 6 bases and J by 7 bases, with 6 bases of the junction left unmatched. The CDR3 runs to 13 residues. The CDR3 nucleotides are TGTGCCAGCAGGGGAATGGGGGGGAATGAGCAGTTCTTC. Amino acid sequence: CASRGMGGNEQFF.

Many counts were recorded for this clonotype. The junction shows a germline mismatch at one end, possibly a read error. J is TRBJ2-7 and V is TRBV5-1; 7 bases match TRBD1. Germline assignment: CDR1 SGHRS and CDR2 YFSETQ. The CDR3 extends over 10 amino acids. Written as DNA, the CDR3 is TGCGCCAGCCGAGGGGACAGCTGGAATTTC. Its protein is CASRGDSWNF.

This clonotype was detected many times. The V and J genes are TRBV6-6 and TRBJ2-7, with D possibly matching TRBD1 (6 bases). This CDR3 has 13 residues. V lost 5 bases and J 2 bases, leaving 10 bases between the germline ends. Germline CDR1 MNHNY, CDR2 SVGAGI (reference sequence). CDR3 in DNA: TGTGCCAGCAGTGACAGGAGAGCCTACGAGCAGTACTTC. This sequence encodes CASSDRRAYEQYF.

This clonotype was seen more than once but under ten times. The V and J genes are TRBV29-1 and TRBJ2-3; 11 positions agree with TRBD2. Trimming cost V 1 base and J 2 bases; bases outside gene matches: 11. This CDR3 region has 18 residues. The germline gives CDR1 SQVTM, CDR2 ANQGSEA. The CDR3 DNA reads TGCAGCGTTGAAGGGTTGGGGGGACTAGCGGAAAACACAGATACGCAGTATTTT. The encoded protein is CSVEGLGGLAENTDTQYF.

This clonotype is medium-sized in the sample. The rearrangement uses TRBV15 and TRBJ2-4; D is unclear. V gave up 0 bases and J gave up 0 bases, with 12 bases separating them. Germline V lookup: CDR1 LNHNV, CDR2 YYDKDF (reference sequence). The CDR3 loop spans 17 amino acids. The CDR3 is CATSRDWETLAKNIQYF. The CDR3 nucleotides are TGTGCCACCAGCAGAGATTGGGAAACTCTAGCCAAAAACATTCAGTACTTC.

This clonotype was counted ten times or more. J is TRBJ2-2 and V is TRBV24-1; no definite D call. Germline V gene sequence: CDR1 KGHDR, CDR2 SFDVKD. The CDR3 covers 12 residues. V shed 9 bases and J shed 1 base, with 5 bases lying between them. The CDR3 reads CATGENTGELFF. The DNA of the CDR3 is TGTGCCACCGGGGAGAACACCGGGGAGCTGTTTTTT.

This clonotype has just a few counts. The chain is built from TRBV9 and TRBJ2-1; 10 bases are a match to TRBD1. The CDR3 covers 17 residues. Per the germline V gene, CDR1 is SGDLS and CDR2 is YYNGEE. V shed 0 bases, J shed 1 base, and the junction held 4 bases outside the gene matches. Here the CDR3 DNA reads TGTGCCAGCAGCGTAGCTCTGGACAGGGGGTCCTACAATGAGCAGTTCTTC. Translating gives CASSVALDRGSYNEQFF.

This clonotype has a count of ten or more. CDR3: CASRETSRHEQYF. The CDR3, as DNA: TGTGCCAGCAGGGAAACTAGCCGGCACGAGCAGTACTTC. The genes are TRBV27 and TRBJ2-7; D is possibly TRBD2 (6 bases). This CDR3 is built from 13 residues. Trimming took 6 bases from V and 5 from J, leaving 14 bases between them. Germline CDR1 reads MNHEY; CDR2 reads SMNVEV (reference sequence).

This clonotype was recorded many times. This could be a read error, since a much larger clone is one nucleotide away. This sequence joins TRBV12-3 or TRBV12-4 and TRBJ1-2, with 7 bases that match TRBD1. V lost 4 bases and J lost 5; bases outside the gene matches: 1. The CDR3 has 12 residues. CDR3 in DNA: TGTGCCAGCAGTTCGACAGGGTATGGCTACACCTTC. Its protein product is CASSSTGYGYTF.

The chain has TRBV3-1 and TRBJ2-1, with D unclear. In germline, CDR1 is LGHDT, CDR2 YNNKEL (reference sequence). V was clipped by 1 base and J by 12 bases, with 7 bases between them. The CDR3 spans 11 residues. DNA of the CDR3: TGTGCCAGCAGCCAAGGGGTGGGGCAGTTCTTC. It yields the protein CASSQGVGQFF.

The sample holds many counts of this clonotype. The V call is TRBV12-3 or TRBV12-4, the J call TRBJ2-1, with 8 bases fitting TRBD2. The CDR3 is 17 amino acids. Trimming at V came to 2 bases and at J to 7 bases, leaving 13 bases not matched to a gene. The CDR3 DNA sequence: TGTGCCAGCAGTTTAACTCTAGGCAGCGGGAGTTATAATGAGCAGTTCTTC. Translating it yields CASSLTLGSGSYNEQFF.

Within the sample, this clonotype is medium-sized. This chain joins TRBV13 and TRBJ1-1; 7 bases fit TRBD1. Germline values: CDR1 PRHDT, CDR2 FYEKMQ (reference sequence). Trimming cost V 4 bases and J 6 bases; bases outside gene matches: 2. The CDR3 is 12 amino acids. The CDR3 DNA is TGTGCCAGCAGCTCAACAGGGGCTGAAGCTTTCTTT. Translating it yields CASSSTGAEAFF. Full variable domain (rest looked up from reference TRBV13 and TRBJ1-1): AAGVIQSPRHLIKEKRETATLKCYPIPRHDTVYWYQQGPGQDPQFLISFYEKMQSDKGSIPDRFSAQQFSDYHSELNMSSLELGDSALYFCASSSTGAEAFFGQGTRLTVV.

The chain employs TRBV6-6 and TRBJ2-1; D ambiguous. Germline-derived CDR1 and CDR2 are MNHNY and SVGAGI (reference sequence). Trimming left V 6 bases short and J 6 bases short, with 12 bases between. The length of the CDR3 is 13 residues. Here the CDR3 reads CASSHSTLNEQFF. CDR3 nucleotide sequence: TGTGCCAGCAGCCACTCCACTCTCAATGAGCAGTTCTTC.